Sequencing of this TCR beta chain was carried out in a study of cytomegalovirus exposure and HLA in healthy donors. Study-level results: Rates of TCR association differed by HLA locus in a later analysis, with DRB1 highest and HLA-C lowest. Only CMV serostatus was available as immune exposure information.

Remarks on this clone: The target antigen is unknown.

The CDR3 runs to 15 residues. Germline CDR1 reads SGDLS; CDR2 reads YYNGEE. Trimming took 0 bases from V and 8 from J, leaving 12 bases between them. It was with 60 Vbeta and 13 Jbeta primers that the PCR ran. Clones were read by immunoSEQ multiplex PCR, and TCRdb kept only the in-frame ones, dropping some. With some 140,000 clones in the sample, the ten largest clones hold roughly 1.5%. The sequenced material came from PBMCs. This chain joins TRBV9 and TRBJ2-6; D may be TRBD1 (5 bases). The sequence came from a woman in her forties in good health and CMV-seronegative. CDR3 DNA: TGTGCCAGCAGCGTAGTGGGCGCAGGGCCCAACGTCCTGACTTTC. Its protein is CASSVVGAGPNVLTF.